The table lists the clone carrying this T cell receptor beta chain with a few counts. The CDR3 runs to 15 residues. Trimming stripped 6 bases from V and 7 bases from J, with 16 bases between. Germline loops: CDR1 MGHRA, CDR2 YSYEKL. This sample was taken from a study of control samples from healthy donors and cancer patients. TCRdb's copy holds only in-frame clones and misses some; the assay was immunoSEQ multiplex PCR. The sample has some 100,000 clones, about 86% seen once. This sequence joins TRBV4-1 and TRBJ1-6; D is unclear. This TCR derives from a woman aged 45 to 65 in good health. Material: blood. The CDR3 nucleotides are TGCGCCAGCAGGAGGGTATATGGAACGAATTCACCCCTCCACTTT. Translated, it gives CASRRVYGTNSPLHF.